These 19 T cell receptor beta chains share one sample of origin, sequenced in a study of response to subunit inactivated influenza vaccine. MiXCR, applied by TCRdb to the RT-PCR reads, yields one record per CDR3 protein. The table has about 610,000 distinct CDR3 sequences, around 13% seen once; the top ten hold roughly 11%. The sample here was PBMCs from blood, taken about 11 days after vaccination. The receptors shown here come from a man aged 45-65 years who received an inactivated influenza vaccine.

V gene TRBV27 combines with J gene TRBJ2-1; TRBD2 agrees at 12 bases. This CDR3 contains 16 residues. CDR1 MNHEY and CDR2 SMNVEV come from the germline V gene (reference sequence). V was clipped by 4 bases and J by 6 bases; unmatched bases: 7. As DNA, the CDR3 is TGTGCCAGCAGTTCTAAGACTAGCGGGAGTAGCAATGAGCAGTTCTTC. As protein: CASSSKTSGSSNEQFF.

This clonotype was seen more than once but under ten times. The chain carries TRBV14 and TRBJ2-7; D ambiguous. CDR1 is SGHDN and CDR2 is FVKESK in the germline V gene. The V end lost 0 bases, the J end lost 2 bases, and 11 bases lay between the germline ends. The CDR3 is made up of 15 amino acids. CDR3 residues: CASSQDRRSTYEQYF. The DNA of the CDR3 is TGTGCCAGCAGCCAAGACCGCAGGTCCACCTACGAGCAGTACTTC. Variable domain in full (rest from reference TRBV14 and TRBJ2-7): EAGVTQFPSHSVIEKGQTVTLRCDPISGHDNLYWYRRVMGKEIKFLLHFVKESKQDESGMPNNRFLAERTGGTYSTLKVQPAELEDSGVYFCASSQDRRSTYEQYFGPGTRLTVT.

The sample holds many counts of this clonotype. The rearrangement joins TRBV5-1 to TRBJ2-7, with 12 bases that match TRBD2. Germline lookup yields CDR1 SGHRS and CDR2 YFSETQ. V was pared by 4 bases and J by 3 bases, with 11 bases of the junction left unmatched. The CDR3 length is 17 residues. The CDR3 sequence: CASSGTETSGRIYEQYF. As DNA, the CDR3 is TGCGCCAGCAGCGGAACCGAAACTAGCGGGAGGATCTACGAGCAGTACTTC.

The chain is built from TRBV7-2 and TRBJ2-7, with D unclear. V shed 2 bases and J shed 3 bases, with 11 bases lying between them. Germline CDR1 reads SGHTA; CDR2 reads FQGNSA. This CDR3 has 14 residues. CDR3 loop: CASSLTDQLYEQYF. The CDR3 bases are TGTGCCAGCAGCTTAACGGACCAACTCTACGAGCAGTACTTC.

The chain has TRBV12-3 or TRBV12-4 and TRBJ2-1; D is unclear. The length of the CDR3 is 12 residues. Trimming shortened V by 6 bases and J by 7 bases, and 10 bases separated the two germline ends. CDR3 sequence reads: CASSRNPNEQFF. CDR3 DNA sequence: TGTGCCAGCAGCCGCAATCCAAATGAGCAGTTCTTC.

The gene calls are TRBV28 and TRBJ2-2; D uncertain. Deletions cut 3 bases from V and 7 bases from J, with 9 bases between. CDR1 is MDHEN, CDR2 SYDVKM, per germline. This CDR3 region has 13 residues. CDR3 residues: CASSFLRGGELFF. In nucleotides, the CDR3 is TGTGCCAGCAGTTTTTTGAGAGGCGGGGAGCTGTTTTTT.

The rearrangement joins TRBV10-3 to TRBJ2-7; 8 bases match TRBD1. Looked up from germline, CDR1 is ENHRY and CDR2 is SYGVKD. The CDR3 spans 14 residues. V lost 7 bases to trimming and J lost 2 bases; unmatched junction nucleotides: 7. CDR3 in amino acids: CAITGQGGTYEQYF. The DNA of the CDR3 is TGTGCCATCACCGGACAGGGCGGGACCTACGAGCAGTACTTC.

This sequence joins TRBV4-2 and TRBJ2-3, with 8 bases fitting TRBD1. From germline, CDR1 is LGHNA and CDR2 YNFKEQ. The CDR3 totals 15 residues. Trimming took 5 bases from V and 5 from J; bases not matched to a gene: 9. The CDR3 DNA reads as TGTGCCAGCAGCAGGGACAGGTCCCTGGGAGATACGCAGTATTTT. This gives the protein CASSRDRSLGDTQYF.

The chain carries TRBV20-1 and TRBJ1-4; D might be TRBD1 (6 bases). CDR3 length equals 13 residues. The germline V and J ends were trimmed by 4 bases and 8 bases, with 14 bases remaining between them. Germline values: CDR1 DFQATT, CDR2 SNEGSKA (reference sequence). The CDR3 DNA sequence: TGCAGTGCTAAATACAGGGCAGGGGAAAAACTGTTTTTT. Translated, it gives CSAKYRAGEKLFF.

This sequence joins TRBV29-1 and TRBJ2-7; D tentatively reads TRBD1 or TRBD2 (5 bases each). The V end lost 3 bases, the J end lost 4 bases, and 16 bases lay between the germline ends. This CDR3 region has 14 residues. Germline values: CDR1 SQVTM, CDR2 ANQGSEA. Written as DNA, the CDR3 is TGCAGCGTTGAGACCCGGGGACCCGGGTACGAGCAGTACTTC. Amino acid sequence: CSVETRGPGYEQYF.

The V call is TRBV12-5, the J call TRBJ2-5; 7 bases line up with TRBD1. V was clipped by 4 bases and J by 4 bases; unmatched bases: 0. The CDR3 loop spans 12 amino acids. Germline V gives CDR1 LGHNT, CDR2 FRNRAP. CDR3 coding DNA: TGTGCTAGTGGTTCAGGGGGAGAGACCCAGTACTTC. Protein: CASGSGGETQYF.

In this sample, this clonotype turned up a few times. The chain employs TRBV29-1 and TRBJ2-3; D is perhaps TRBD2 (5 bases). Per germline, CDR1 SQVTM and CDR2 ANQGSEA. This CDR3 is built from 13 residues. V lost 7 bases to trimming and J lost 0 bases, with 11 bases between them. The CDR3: CSAETGSTDTQYF. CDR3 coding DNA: TGCAGCGCCGAGACGGGGAGCACAGATACGCAGTATTTT.

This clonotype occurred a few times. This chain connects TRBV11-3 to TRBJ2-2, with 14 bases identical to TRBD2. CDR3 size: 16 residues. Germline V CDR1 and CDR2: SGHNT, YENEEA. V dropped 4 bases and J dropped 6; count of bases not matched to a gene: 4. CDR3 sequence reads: CASSSQTSGRAGELFF. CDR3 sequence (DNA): TGTGCCAGCAGCTCCCAGACTAGCGGGAGGGCCGGGGAGCTGTTTTTT.

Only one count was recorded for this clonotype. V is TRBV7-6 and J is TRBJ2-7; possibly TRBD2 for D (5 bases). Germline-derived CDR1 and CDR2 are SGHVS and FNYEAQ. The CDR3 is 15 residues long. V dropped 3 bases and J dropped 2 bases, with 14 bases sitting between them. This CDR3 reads CASSFADYYTYEQYF. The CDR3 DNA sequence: TGTGCCAGCAGCTTCGCCGACTACTACACCTACGAGCAGTACTTC. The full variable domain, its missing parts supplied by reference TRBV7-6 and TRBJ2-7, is GAGVSQSPRYKVTKRGQDVALRCDPISGHVSLYWYRQALGQGPEFLTYFNYEAQQDKSGLPNDRFSAERPEGSISTLTIQRTEQRDSAMYRCASSFADYYTYEQYFGPGTRLTVT.

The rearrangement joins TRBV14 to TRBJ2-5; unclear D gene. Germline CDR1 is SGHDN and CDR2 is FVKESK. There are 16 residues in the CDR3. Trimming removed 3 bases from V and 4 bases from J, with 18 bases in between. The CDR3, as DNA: TGTGCCAGCAGCCACGGAACGGGCCTCACCACAGAGACCCAGTACTTC. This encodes CASSHGTGLTTETQYF. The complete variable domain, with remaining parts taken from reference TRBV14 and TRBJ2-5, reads EAGVTQFPSHSVIEKGQTVTLRCDPISGHDNLYWYRRVMGKEIKFLLHFVKESKQDESGMPNNRFLAERTGGTYSTLKVQPAELEDSGVYFCASSHGTGLTTETQYFGPGTRLLVL.

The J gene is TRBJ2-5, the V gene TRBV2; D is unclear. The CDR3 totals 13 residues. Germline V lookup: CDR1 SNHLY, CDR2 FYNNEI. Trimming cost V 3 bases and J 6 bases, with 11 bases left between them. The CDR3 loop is CASSERQLKTQYF. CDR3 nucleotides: TGTGCCAGCAGTGAGAGGCAACTAAAGACCCAGTACTTC.

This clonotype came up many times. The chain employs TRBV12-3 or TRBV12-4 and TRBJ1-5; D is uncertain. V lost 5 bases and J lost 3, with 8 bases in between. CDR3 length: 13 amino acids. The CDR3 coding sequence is TGTGCCAGCAGTGATGGGAACAATCAGCCCCAGCATTTT. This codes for CASSDGNNQPQHF.

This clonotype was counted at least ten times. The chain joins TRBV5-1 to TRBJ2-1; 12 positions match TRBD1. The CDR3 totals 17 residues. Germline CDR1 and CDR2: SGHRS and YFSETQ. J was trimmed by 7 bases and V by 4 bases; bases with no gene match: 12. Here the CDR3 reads CASSPISGTGGRNEQFF. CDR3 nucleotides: TGCGCCAGCAGCCCAATCTCCGGGACAGGGGGCCGGAATGAGCAGTTCTTC.

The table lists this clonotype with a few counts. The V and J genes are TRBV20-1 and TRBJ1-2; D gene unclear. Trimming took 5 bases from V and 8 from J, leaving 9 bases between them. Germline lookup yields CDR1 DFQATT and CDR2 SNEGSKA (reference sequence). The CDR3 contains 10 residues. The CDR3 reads CSAFARGYTF. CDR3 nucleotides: TGCAGTGCTTTTGCACGCGGCTACACCTTC.